This entry is about one T cell receptor (beta chain). Assay: immunoSEQ multiplex PCR; the TCRdb copy retains only in-frame clones and omits some. The data contain tens of thousands of clones, approximately 92% of them singletons. V trimming: 4 bases; J trimming: 2 bases; junction bases outside the gene matches: 5. The CDR3 is made up of 15 amino acids. Germline CDR1 reads SGHDT; CDR2 reads YYEEEE. These data come from a study of technical replicates of blood from a few donors. Material: T cells isolated from PBMCs. The source is a human donor in good health. The V and J genes are TRBV5-6 and TRBJ2-7; 11 bases map to TRBD2. CDR3 residues: CASSDGTSGPYEQYF. CDR3 nucleotides: TGTGCCAGCAGCGACGGGACTAGCGGTCCCTACGAGCAGTACTTC.